These 11 T cell receptor beta chains share one sample of origin, sequenced in a study of shared clonotypes between healthy human individuals. Only CD45RO-negative cells positively selected for CCR7 counted as naive CD8 cells, so terminally differentiated effector memory CD45RA+ cells were excluded. TCRdb's copy holds only in-frame clones and misses some; the assay was immunoSEQ multiplex PCR. The sample shows about 2 million clones, over 85% of them seen only once. Sample: naive CD8+ T cells sorted from blood. Receptors were obtained from a man aged 18 to 30 in good health.

The chain carries TRBV21-1 and TRBJ2-3; the DNA was not compared with TRBD1, the D call given in the table. TRBV21-1 is labeled a pseudogene. CDR3 length: 19 amino acids. Here the CDR3 DNA reads TGTGCCAGCAGCACCATGAAAATGGTACAGGGGGCTAGCACAGATACGCAGTATTTT. Translated: CASSTMKMVQGASTDTQYF.

This chain uses TRBV27 with TRBJ1-1, with TRBD1 identical over 10 bases. V lost 7 bases, J lost 1 base, and 6 bases stayed unmatched. The CDR3 contains 15 residues. Germline V CDR1 and CDR2: MNHEY, SMNVEV (reference sequence). CDR3: CASILGTGANTEAFF. For the CDR3, the DNA is TGTGCCAGCATCTTAGGGACAGGGGCGAACACTGAAGCTTTCTTT.

CDR3 sequence reads: CASSASLDGYEQYF. The DNA for the CDR3 is TGTGCCAGCTCCGCCTCACTGGACGGGTACGAGCAGTACTTC. The chain couples TRBV19 to TRBJ2-7; no clear D. The CDR3 spans 14 residues. Germline V CDR1 and CDR2: LNHDA, SQIVND (reference sequence). V was trimmed by 9 bases and J by 4 bases, leaving 19 bases between them.

The genes are TRBV5-6 and TRBJ1-6; no definite D call. CDR3 length equals 15 residues. V shed 0 bases and J shed 3 bases, with 7 bases lying between them. Per the germline V gene, CDR1 is SGHDT and CDR2 is YYEEEE. CDR3 nucleotide sequence: TGTGCCAGCAGCTTGGAAGGGTTCTATAATTCACCCCTCCACTTT. Translation gives CASSLEGFYNSPLHF.

The table lists this clone with a count of one. This sample includes further DNA sequences coding for the same CDR3. The rearrangement joins TRBV9 to TRBJ2-7; unclear D gene. This CDR3 spans 15 amino acids. The V end lost 0 bases, the J end lost 3 bases, and 13 bases lay between the germline ends. Germline V gene sequence: CDR1 SGDLS, CDR2 YYNGEE. The CDR3 DNA reads TGTGCCAGCAGCGTAGCCCCTTCGTCGAGCTACGAGCAGTACTTC. Translated: CASSVAPSSSYEQYF.

V usage is TRBV29-1 and J usage is TRBJ2-5; 9 nucleotides match TRBD2. This CDR3 has 15 residues. V was clipped by 6 bases and J by 3 bases; unmatched bases: 11. The germline V gene encodes CDR1 SQVTM and CDR2 ANQGSEA. The CDR3 sequence is CSVPLAGQLKETQYF. CDR3 DNA: TGCAGCGTCCCGCTAGCGGGACAGTTAAAAGAGACCCAGTACTTC. Supplemented by reference TRBV29-1 and TRBJ2-5, the full variable domain reads SAVISQKPSRDICQRGTSLTIQCQVDSQVTMMFWYRQQPGQSLTLIATANQGSEATYESGFVIDKFPISRPNLTFSTLTVSNMSPEDSSIYLCSVPLAGQLKETQYFGPGTRLLVL.

Regarding this clone: Other DNA sequences in the same sample also yield this CDR3. The chain uses TRBV27 and TRBJ2-7, with a possible D match to TRBD2 (5 bases). The CDR3 extends over 13 amino acids. V lost 6 bases and J 0 bases, leaving 9 bases between the germline ends. CDR1 is MNHEY, CDR2 SMNVEV, per germline (reference sequence). The CDR3 bases are TGTGCCAGCAGCGAGGGCATCTCCTACGAGCAGTACTTC. Protein product: CASSEGISYEQYF.

This chain links TRBV19 with TRBJ1-6; tentatively, D is TRBD1 (6 bases). This CDR3 contains 14 residues. V lost 3 bases and J 10 bases, leaving 13 bases between the germline ends. CDR1 is LNHDA, CDR2 SQIVND, per germline (reference sequence). CDR3 residues: CASSMGGGGSPLHF. The DNA of the CDR3 is TGTGCCAGTAGTATGGGCGGGGGCGGATCACCCCTCCACTTT.

CDR3 protein: CASIQGPGTDTQYF. CDR3 DNA: TGTGCCAGCATTCAAGGGCCCGGCACAGATACGCAGTATTTT. The genes are TRBV7-6 and TRBJ2-3, with unresolved D. The germline V gene encodes CDR1 SGHVS and CDR2 FNYEAQ. The CDR3 extends over 14 amino acids. Trimming stripped 7 bases from V and 1 base from J, with 12 bases between.

This chain links TRBV28 with TRBJ2-7, with D tentatively TRBD1 or TRBD2 (6 bases each). Trimming shortened V by 5 bases and J by 4 bases, and 21 bases separated the two germline ends. CDR1 MDHEN and CDR2 SYDVKM come from the germline V gene. This CDR3 is 16 amino acids long. CDR3 bases: TGTGCCAGCAGTACCGCAACAGGGAAGGAGGGGTACGAGCAGTACTTC. Translating gives CASSTATGKEGYEQYF.

The chain couples TRBV15 to TRBJ2-3; 7 bases map to TRBD1. The V and J ends lost 6 bases and 2 bases, in that order; junction bases with no gene match: 5. Germline CDR1 LNHNV, CDR2 YYDKDF (reference sequence). The CDR3 length is 14 residues. This CDR3 is CATSEGANTDTQYF. Written as DNA, the CDR3 is TGTGCCACCAGTGAGGGGGCCAACACAGATACGCAGTATTTT.